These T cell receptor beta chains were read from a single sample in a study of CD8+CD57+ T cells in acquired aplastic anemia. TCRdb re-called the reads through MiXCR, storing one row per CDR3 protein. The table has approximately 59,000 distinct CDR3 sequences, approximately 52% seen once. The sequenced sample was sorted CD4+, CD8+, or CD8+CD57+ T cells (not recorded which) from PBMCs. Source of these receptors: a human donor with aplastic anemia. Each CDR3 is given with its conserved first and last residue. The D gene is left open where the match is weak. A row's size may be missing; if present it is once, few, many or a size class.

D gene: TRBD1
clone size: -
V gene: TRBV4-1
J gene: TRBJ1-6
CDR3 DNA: TGCGCCAGCAGCCAAGATCTCACAGGGGAAAATTCACCCCTCCACTTT
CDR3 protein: CASSQDLTGENSPLHF

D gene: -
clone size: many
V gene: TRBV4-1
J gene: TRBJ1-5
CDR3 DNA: TGCGCCAGCAGCCAAGATGGTAATCAGCCCCAGCATTTT
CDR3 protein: CASSQDGNQPQHF

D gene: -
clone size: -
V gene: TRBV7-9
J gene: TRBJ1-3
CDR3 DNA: TGTGCCAGCAGCTTGTCTCTTGGAAACACCATATATTTT
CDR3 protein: CASSLSLGNTIYF

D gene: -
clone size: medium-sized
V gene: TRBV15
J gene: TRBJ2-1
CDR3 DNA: TGTGCCACCAGCAGGGGCAGGGAGGTGGACAATGAGCAGTTCTTC
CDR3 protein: CATSRGREVDNEQFF

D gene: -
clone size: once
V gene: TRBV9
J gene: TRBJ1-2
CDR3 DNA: TGTGCCAGCAGCTATGGTGCCTATGGCTACACCTTC
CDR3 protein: CASSYGAYGYTF

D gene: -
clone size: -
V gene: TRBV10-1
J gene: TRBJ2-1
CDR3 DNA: TGCGCCAGCAGTGATGGCGCCGAGCAGTTCTTC
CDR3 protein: CASSDGAEQFF

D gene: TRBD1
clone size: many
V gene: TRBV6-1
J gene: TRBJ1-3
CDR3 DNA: TGTGCCAGCAGTCAACTCCGGGACAGACTTCCCTCTGGAAACACCATATATTTT
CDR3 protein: CASSQLRDRLPSGNTIYF

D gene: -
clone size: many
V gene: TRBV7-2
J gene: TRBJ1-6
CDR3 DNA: TGTGCCAGCAGCTTAGCGTGGGAGGGGACCTATAATTCACCCCTCCACTTT
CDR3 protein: CASSLAWEGTYNSPLHF

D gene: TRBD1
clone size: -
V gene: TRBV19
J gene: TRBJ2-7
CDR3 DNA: TGTGCCAGTAGTTCGGGGACAGGGTCAGCCGAGCAGTACTTC
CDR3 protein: CASSSGTGSAEQYF

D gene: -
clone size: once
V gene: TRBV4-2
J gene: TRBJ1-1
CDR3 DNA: TGTGCCAGCAGCTCAAGACAGACGGCAGCGGTCTACGAAGCTTTCTTT
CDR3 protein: CASSSRQTAAVYEAFF

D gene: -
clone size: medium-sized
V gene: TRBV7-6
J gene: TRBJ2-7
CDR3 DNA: TGTGCCAGCAGCTTGAGTCTTTCTTACGAGCAGTACTTC
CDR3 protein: CASSLSLSYEQYF

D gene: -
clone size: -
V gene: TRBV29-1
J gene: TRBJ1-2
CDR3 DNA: TGCAGCGTTGACGAGGGGGGGGCCCCTGGCTATGGCTACACCTTC
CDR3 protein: CSVDEGGAPGYGYTF

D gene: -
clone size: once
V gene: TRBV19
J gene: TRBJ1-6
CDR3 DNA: TGTGCCAGTAGTGGCGGTCAGGGTAATTCACCCCTCCACTTT
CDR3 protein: CASSGGQGNSPLHF

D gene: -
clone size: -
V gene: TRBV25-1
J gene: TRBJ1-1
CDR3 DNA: TGTGCCAGCAGTGACCGCGCCAGGAACACTGAAGCTTTCTTT
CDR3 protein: CASSDRARNTEAFF

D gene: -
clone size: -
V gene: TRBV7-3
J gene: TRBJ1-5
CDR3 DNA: TGTGCCAGCAGGAGAGGGGGTGGACAGCCCCAGCATTTT
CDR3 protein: CASRRGGGQPQHF

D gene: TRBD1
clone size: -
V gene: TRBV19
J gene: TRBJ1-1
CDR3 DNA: TGTGCCAGTAGAGGACAGGGGGGTTCCTTGAACACTGAAGCTTTCTTT
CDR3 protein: CASRGQGGSLNTEAFF

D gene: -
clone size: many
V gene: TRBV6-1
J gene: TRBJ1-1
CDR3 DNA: TGTGCCAGCAGTGACGGGGAGGGCACTGAAGCTTTCTTT
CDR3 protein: CASSDGEGTEAFF

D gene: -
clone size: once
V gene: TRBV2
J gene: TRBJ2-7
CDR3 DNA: TGTGCCAGCCGACGAATCTCCTACGAGCAGTACTTC
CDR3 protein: CASRRISYEQYF

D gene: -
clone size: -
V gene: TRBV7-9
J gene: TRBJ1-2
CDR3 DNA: TGTGCCAGCAGCTTAGTGTCCTCTGGCTACACCTTC
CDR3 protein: CASSLVSSGYTF

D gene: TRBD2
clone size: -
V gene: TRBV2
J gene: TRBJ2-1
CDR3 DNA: TGTGCCAGCAACCAAGAAGCGGGGGGTACTGAGCAGTTCTTC
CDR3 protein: CASNQEAGGTEQFF

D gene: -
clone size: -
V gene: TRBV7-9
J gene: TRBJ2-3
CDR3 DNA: TGTGCCAGCAGCTCCGGACCTAGCACAGATACGCAGTATTTT
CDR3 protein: CASSSGPSTDTQYF

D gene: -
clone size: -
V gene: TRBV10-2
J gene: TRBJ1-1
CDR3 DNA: TGCGCCAGCAGTGAGTCGGGGACACCTATGAACACTGAAGCTTTCTTT
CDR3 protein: CASSESGTPMNTEAFF

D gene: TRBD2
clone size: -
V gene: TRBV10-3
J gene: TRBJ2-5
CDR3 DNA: TGTGCCAGCAGTGAAGCGCTTCTAGCGGGAGAGGAGACCCAGTACTTC
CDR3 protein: CASSEALLAGEETQYF

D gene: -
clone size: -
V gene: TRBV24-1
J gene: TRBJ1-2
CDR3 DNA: TGTGCCACCAGTGACCGTTATGGCTACACCTTC
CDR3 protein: CATSDRYGYTF

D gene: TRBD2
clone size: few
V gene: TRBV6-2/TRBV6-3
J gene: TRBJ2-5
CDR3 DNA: TGTGCCAGCAGTTACCCAACGGGGGGTCAAGAGACCCAGTACTTC
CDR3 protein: CASSYPTGGQETQYF

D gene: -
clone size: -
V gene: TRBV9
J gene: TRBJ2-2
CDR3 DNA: TGTGCGAACACCGGGGAGCTGTTTTTT
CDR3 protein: CANTGELFF

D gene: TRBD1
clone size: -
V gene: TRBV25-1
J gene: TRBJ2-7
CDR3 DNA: TGTGCCAGCAGTTTAGCGACAGGGTCCTACGAGCAGTACTTC
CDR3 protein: CASSLATGSYEQYF

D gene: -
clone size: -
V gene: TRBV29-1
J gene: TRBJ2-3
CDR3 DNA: TGCAGCGTTGAAGCACTAACTAGCACAGATACGCAGTATTTT
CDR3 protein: CSVEALTSTDTQYF

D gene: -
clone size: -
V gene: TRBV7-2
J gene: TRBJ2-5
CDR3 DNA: TGTGCCCGCAGCTTCGGGCAAGCGGAGACCCAGTACTTC
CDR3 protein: CARSFGQAETQYF

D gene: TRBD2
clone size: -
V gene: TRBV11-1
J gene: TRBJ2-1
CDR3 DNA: TGTGCCGCGACCTCCGGGGCTAGCGGGGGGCGCAACAATGAGCAGTTCTTC
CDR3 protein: CAATSGASGGRNNEQFF

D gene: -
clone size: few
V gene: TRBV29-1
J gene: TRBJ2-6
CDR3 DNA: TGCAGCGTTGAGGAGTATGCAGGGGCCAACGTCCTGACTTTC
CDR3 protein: CSVEEYAGANVLTF

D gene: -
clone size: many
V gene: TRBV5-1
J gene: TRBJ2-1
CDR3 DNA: TGCGCCAGCAGCTCCCCACGGGACTACAATGAGCAGTTCTTC
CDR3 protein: CASSSPRDYNEQFF

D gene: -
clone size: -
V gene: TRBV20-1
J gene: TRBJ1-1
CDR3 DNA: TGCAGTGCTAGTGAGCAGGGAAGAACTGAAGCTTTCTTT
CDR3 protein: CSASEQGRTEAFF

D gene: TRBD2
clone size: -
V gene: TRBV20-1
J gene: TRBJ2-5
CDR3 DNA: TGCAGTGCTAAGCTAGCGGGGGCCCGGGGGACCCAGTACTTC
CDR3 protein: CSAKLAGARGTQYF

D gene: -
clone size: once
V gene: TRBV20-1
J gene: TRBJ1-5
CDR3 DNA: TGCAGTGCTAGACAACATGGGAACAATCAGCCCCAGCATTTT
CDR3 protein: CSARQHGNNQPQHF

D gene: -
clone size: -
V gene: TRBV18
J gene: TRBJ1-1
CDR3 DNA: TGTGCCAGCTCACTCTCGATGGCTATGAACACTGAAGCTTTCTTT
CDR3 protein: CASSLSMAMNTEAFF

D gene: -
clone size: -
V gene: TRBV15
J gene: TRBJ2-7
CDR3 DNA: TGTGCCACCAGCAGAGATCGCAGCTCCGAGCAGTACTTC
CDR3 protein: CATSRDRSSEQYF

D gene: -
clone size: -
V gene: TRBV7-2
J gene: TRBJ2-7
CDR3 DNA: TGTGCCAGCAGCCTAAGTGAGGCACTGCAGTACTTC
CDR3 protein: CASSLSEALQYF

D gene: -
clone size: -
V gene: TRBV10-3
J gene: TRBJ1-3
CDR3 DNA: TGTGCCCGAGGGGCGACAGACTCTGGAAACACCATATATTTT
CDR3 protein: CARGATDSGNTIYF

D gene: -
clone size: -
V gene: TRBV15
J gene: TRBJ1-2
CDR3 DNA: TGTGCCACCAGCATATACAGGGAAGGCTACACCTTC
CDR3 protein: CATSIYREGYTF

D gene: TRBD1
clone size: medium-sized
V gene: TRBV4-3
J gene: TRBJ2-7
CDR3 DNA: TGCGCCAGCAGCCGTCGGACAGGGGATTACGAGCAGTACTTC
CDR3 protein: CASSRRTGDYEQYF

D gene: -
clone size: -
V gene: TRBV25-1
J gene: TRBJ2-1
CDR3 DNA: TGTGCCAGCAGTGAATCGTGGGCAGAGTCCTACAATGAGCAGTTCTTC
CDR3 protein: CASSESWAESYNEQFF